The source of this T cell receptor (beta chain) is a study of blood T cell repertoires in COVID-19. Study overall: There were acute and convalescent COVID-19 samples, and they came from the United States, Italy and Spain. The cDNA or gDNA used as material had been derived from T cells, B-cell-depleted T cells, or PBMCs.

This CDR3 is built from 15 residues. From germline, CDR1 is SQVTM and CDR2 ANQGSEA. V was pared by 1 base and J by 8 bases, with 10 bases of the junction left unmatched. In the source study's methods: Nucleated cell number was recorded as an estimate derived from reference gene primer amplification. TCRdb's copy holds only in-frame clones and misses some; the assay was immunoSEQ multiplex PCR. The V and J calls and the clone size are those of that table, but D and trimming were determined from the DNA. The repertoire holds about 120,000 clones, approximately 85% seen once, with roughly 10% in the top ten.

The V call is TRBV29-1, the J call TRBJ2-1; 8 bases line up with TRBD2. The TCR originated in a man aged 80 or over with acute or convalescent COVID-19. The sequenced material came from peripheral blood. DNA for the CDR3: TGCAGCGTTGAAGGTCTAGCGGGCCCACCATATGAGCAGTTCTTC. Translation gives CSVEGLAGPPYEQFF.